The next 24 T cell receptor beta chains were all read from a single sample in a study of blood T cell repertoires in COVID-19. Sequencing used immunoSEQ multiplex PCR; TCRdb keeps in-frame clones, though not all of them. The sample shows 270,000 or so clones, 89% of them seen only once. Sequences were obtained from peripheral blood. These receptors came from a woman aged 35 to 49 who had recovered from COVID-19.

V gene TRBV11-3 combines with J gene TRBJ2-1; D is perhaps TRBD2 (6 bases). Trimming took off 5 bases at V and 10 bases at J, with 18 bases between the two ends. CDR3 size: 14 residues. CDR1 is SGHNT and CDR2 is YENEEA in the germline V gene. The CDR3 nucleotides are TGTGCCAGCAGCCTCCGGTGGAGGGCGGAAGAGCAGTTCTTC. Amino acids: CASSLRWRAEEQFF.

This chain's CDR3 is CASSEEGFSSPLHF. CDR3 nucleotides: TGTGCCAGCAGTGAGGAGGGATTCTCTTCACCCCTCCACTTT. The chain is built from TRBV2 and TRBJ1-6; D is ambiguous. The CDR3 covers 14 residues. CDR1 and CDR2 (germline): SNHLY, FYNNEI. Trimming took 3 bases from V and 9 from J, leaving 12 bases between them.

This chain joins TRBV5-8 and TRBJ2-5; 7 nucleotides agree with TRBD2. The CDR3 is made up of 17 amino acids. The germline CDR1 and CDR2 sequences are SGHTS and YDEGEE. V dropped 1 base and J dropped 5; count of bases not matched to a gene: 14. In DNA, the CDR3 is TGTGCCAGCAGCTTGAGTCTAGCGGCCATGGTTCGGGAGACCCAGTACTTC. It translates to CASSLSLAAMVRETQYF.

This chain uses TRBV28 with TRBJ2-7; TRBD1 aligns across 8 bases. The CDR3 consists of 15 residues. Looked up from germline, CDR1 is MDHEN and CDR2 is SYDVKM. The trim removed 3 bases at V and 3 bases at J, leaving 7 bases unmatched. Here the CDR3 DNA reads TGTGCCAGCAGTTTTCGTCCGGGACAGGTCTACGAGCAGTACTTC. Its translation is CASSFRPGQVYEQYF.

The chain uses TRBV14 and TRBJ2-1, with 7 positions matching TRBD2. Germline V lookup: CDR1 SGHDN, CDR2 FVKESK. J was trimmed by 7 bases and V by 1 base; bases with no gene match: 7. This CDR3 spans 15 amino acids. The CDR3 loop reads CASSQVGRLFNEQFF. In DNA, the CDR3 is TGTGCCAGCAGCCAAGTCGGGAGGTTGTTTAATGAGCAGTTCTTC.

The chain couples TRBV18 to TRBJ2-2; no definite D call. Germline CDR1 and CDR2: KGHSH and LQKENI. CDR3 size: 16 residues. V gave up 0 bases and J gave up 8 bases, with 16 bases separating them. For the CDR3, the DNA is TGTGCCAGCTCACCACCGGGCCTCGCAGGTGTAGGGGAGCTGTTTTTT. Translated, it gives CASSPPGLAGVGELFF.

The V and J genes are TRBV7-9 and TRBJ1-2; TRBD1 aligns across 8 bases. V gave up 2 bases and J gave up 6 bases; unmatched junction bases: 8. CDR3 length: 15 amino acids. The germline CDR1 and CDR2 sequences are SEHNR and FQNEAQ (reference sequence). CDR3 in amino acids: CASSLSDRGVHGYTF. The DNA of the CDR3 is TGTGCCAGCAGCTTATCAGACAGGGGCGTGCATGGCTACACCTTC. The variable domain in full, with the rest retrieved from reference TRBV7-9 and TRBJ1-2, is DTGVSQNPRHKITKRGQNVTFRCDPISEHNRLYWYRQTLGQGPEFLTYFQNEAQLEKSRLLSDRFSAERPKGSFSTLEIQRTEQGDSAMYLCASSLSDRGVHGYTFGSGTRLTVV.

This chain joins TRBV2 and TRBJ2-5; 10 positions agree with TRBD2. This CDR3 is built from 15 residues. Germline CDR1 SNHLY, CDR2 FYNNEI. With 2 bases clipped from V and 0 bases from J, the junction kept 0 bases outside the gene matches. The chain's CDR3 is CASSELAGDQETQYF. DNA of the CDR3: TGTGCCAGCAGTGAACTAGCGGGGGACCAAGAGACCCAGTACTTC. Full variable domain (rest looked up from reference TRBV2 and TRBJ2-5): EPEVTQTPSHQVTQMGQEVILRCVPISNHLYFYWYRQILGQKVEFLVSFYNNEISEKSEIFDDQFSVERPDGSNFTLKIRSTKLEDSAMYFCASSELAGDQETQYFGPGTRLLVL.

The chain combines TRBV7-6 with TRBJ2-2; 12 bases are shared with TRBD2. Germline V gene data show CDR1 as SGHVS and CDR2 as FNYEAQ. This CDR3 spans 16 amino acids. Losses at the gene ends were 4 bases for V and 6 bases for J; bases not matched to a gene: 6. The CDR3 sequence is CASSSLAGGTAGELFF. Written as DNA, the CDR3 is TGTGCCAGCAGCTCTCTAGCGGGGGGGACTGCCGGGGAGCTGTTTTTT.

This clone was counted a single time. V is TRBV2 and J is TRBJ1-5; 10 bases match TRBD1. Germline V gene sequence: CDR1 SNHLY, CDR2 FYNNEI. Unmatched junction bases numbered 7, after V lost 5 bases and J lost 6 bases. This CDR3 spans 15 amino acids. The CDR3 DNA reads as TGTGCCAGCAGTCTGGACAGGGGGAGTACTCAGCCCCAGCATTTT. It codes for CASSLDRGSTQPQHF.

The chain links TRBV6-1 to TRBJ1-4, with TRBD1 matching 7 bases. Germline V CDR1 and CDR2: MNHNS, SASEGT. V was pared by 4 bases and J by 6 bases, with 11 bases of the junction left unmatched. The CDR3 is 16 amino acids. The CDR3 DNA is TGTGCCAGCAGTGGGGGATCGACAGGGTCCGATGAAAAACTGTTTTTT. Amino acids: CASSGGSTGSDEKLFF.

J is TRBJ2-3 and V is TRBV7-9; maybe TRBD2 (6 bases). The CDR3 has 15 amino acids. The germline CDR1 and CDR2 sequences are SEHNR and FQNEAQ (reference sequence). The V end was cut by 5 bases, the J end by 0 bases, with 12 bases between. In nucleotides, the CDR3 is TGTGCCAGCAGCCGATCTAGCGATAGCACAGATACGCAGTATTTT. This translates into CASSRSSDSTDTQYF. The full variable domain, completed using reference TRBV7-9 and TRBJ2-3, is DTGVSQNPRHKITKRGQNVTFRCDPISEHNRLYWYRQTLGQGPEFLTYFQNEAQLEKSRLLSDRFSAERPKGSFSTLEIQRTEQGDSAMYLCASSRSSDSTDTQYFGPGTRLTVL.

V gene TRBV5-1 combines with J gene TRBJ2-1, with 12 bases fitting TRBD2. The germline V gene encodes CDR1 SGHRS and CDR2 YFSETQ. With V trimmed by 0 bases and J by 0 bases, 4 bases remained unmatched. The CDR3 length is 18 residues. The CDR3: CASSLGTSGKSSYNEQFF. The CDR3 DNA is TGCGCCAGCAGCTTGGGGACTAGCGGGAAGAGCTCCTACAATGAGCAGTTCTTC.

This clone has only one observation. The chain is built from TRBV5-1 and TRBJ2-7; 7 bases fit TRBD1. From germline, CDR1 is SGHRS and CDR2 YFSETQ. This CDR3 has 14 residues. V lost 4 bases to trimming and J lost 5 bases; unmatched junction nucleotides: 9. The CDR3 DNA follows: TGCGCCAGCAGCCGAACGACAGGGCACCACGAGCAGTACTTC. Protein product: CASSRTTGHHEQYF.

This chain joins TRBV5-4 and TRBJ2-7, with D possibly being TRBD1 (6 bases). Germline CDR1 and CDR2: SGHNT and YYREEE (reference sequence). The CDR3 extends over 14 amino acids. Trimming stripped 0 bases from V and 2 bases from J, with 9 bases between. The chain's CDR3 is CASSLDRVPYEQYF. DNA of the CDR3: TGTGCCAGCAGCTTGGACAGGGTGCCCTACGAGCAGTACTTC.

This clone was detected once. The gene calls are TRBV5-1 and TRBJ2-6, with D maybe TRBD1 (5 bases). Germline CDR1 reads SGHRS; CDR2 reads YFSETQ. The CDR3 runs to 18 residues. Between the trimmed V and J ends, which lost 1 base and 1 base, there was a span of 15 bases. The CDR3 DNA is TGCGCCAGCAGCTTGTTAGATCAGGGATCGTCTGGGGCCAACGTCCTGACTTTC. Its protein is CASSLLDQGSSGANVLTF.

To note about this clone: A read error may account for a junction end that differs from germline. This rearrangement joins TRBV13 to TRBJ2-4; TRBD1 matches at 7 bases. The CDR3 runs to 12 residues. CDR1 is PRHDT, CDR2 FYEKMQ, per germline (reference sequence). The CDR3 nucleotides are TGTGCCAGCAGCTTTCAGAGACAGGGACCTCACTTC. Translated, it gives CASSFQRQGPHF.

In its sample, this clone was seen a few times. This chain uses TRBV6-2 or TRBV6-3 with TRBJ2-7, with D perhaps TRBD2 (6 bases). The germline V gene encodes CDR1 MNHEY and CDR2 SVGEGT. CDR3 size: 14 residues. V was shortened by 3 bases and J by 6 bases, with 15 bases between the two germline ends. The DNA for the CDR3 is TGTGCCAGCAGTTATGCGGGAACTCCTCTCGAGCAGTACGTC. Translating it yields CASSYAGTPLEQYV.

The rearrangement joins TRBV27 to TRBJ2-1, with 7 positions matching TRBD1. CDR3 size: 15 residues. V was clipped by 5 bases and J by 3 bases; unmatched bases: 7. Germline V gene sequence: CDR1 MNHEY, CDR2 SMNVEV (reference sequence). The CDR3 DNA sequence: TGTGCCAGCAGTCCAGGGACAGCATACTACAATGAGCAGTTCTTC. It encodes CASSPGTAYYNEQFF.

V gene TRBV2 combines with J gene TRBJ2-3, with TRBD1 as a possible D gene (8 bases). This CDR3 has 14 amino acids. Germline lookup yields CDR1 SNHLY and CDR2 FYNNEI. Trimming shortened V by 8 bases and J by 4 bases, and 16 bases separated the two germline ends. CDR3 sequence: CASGTGGGADTQYF. CDR3 sequence (DNA): TGTGCCAGCGGAACAGGGGGAGGGGCAGATACGCAGTATTTT.

The chain combines TRBV7-9 with TRBJ2-3, with 7 nucleotides matching TRBD1. CDR1 is SEHNR, CDR2 FQNEAQ, per germline (reference sequence). The CDR3 has 15 amino acids. With V trimmed by 1 base and J by 2 bases, 3 bases remained unmatched. The CDR3 DNA reads TGTGCCAGCAGCTTAGGGACAGGAGACACAGATACGCAGTATTTT. It specifies CASSLGTGDTDTQYF.

The chain employs TRBV7-9 and TRBJ1-5, with 8 nucleotides matching TRBD1. V lost 6 bases to trimming and J lost 6 bases; unmatched junction nucleotides: 4. CDR3 length: 13 amino acids. CDR1 is SEHNR, CDR2 FQNEAQ, per germline (reference sequence). CDR3 bases: TGTGCCAGCAGTTTAACAGGGGGTCAGCCCCAGCATTTT. Its protein is CASSLTGGQPQHF.

The chain carries TRBV6-5 and TRBJ2-7; D gene uncertain. The CDR3 runs to 11 residues. Germline lookup yields CDR1 MNHEY and CDR2 SVGAGI. Trimming took 10 bases from V and 3 from J, leaving 10 bases between them. The CDR3 is CATRLNYEQYF. CDR3 bases: TGTGCCACCCGTCTAAACTACGAGCAGTACTTC.

J is TRBJ1-5 and V is TRBV9, with D perhaps matching TRBD1 (5 bases). This CDR3 has 16 residues. V gave up 7 bases and J gave up 0 bases, with 17 bases separating them. The germline gives CDR1 SGDLS, CDR2 YYNGEE. Here the CDR3 DNA reads TGTGCCAGCGGCCCTGGGGCATCCATTAGCAATCAGCCCCAGCATTTT. It encodes CASGPGASISNQPQHF.